What follows describes a single T cell receptor (beta chain). There are a few counts of this clone. Its antigen is still unknown. The input lacks base qualities; no much larger clone sits a single base away. At one collaborating source in Seattle, patients were enrolled during active infection and were followed longitudinally through the course of disease. Collaborating institutions collected whole blood in K2EDTA tubes following their own protocols. Collaborator samples were shipped for TCRbeta analysis as frozen whole blood, isolated PBMCs, or DNA extracted from either sample type. Spanning cysteine to phenylalanine, the CDR3 consists of 15 amino acids. The read is trimmed to its CDR3 DNA, 45 bases read in frame from base 1. From a lookup of the germline V gene, CDR1 and CDR2 are MNHEY and SVGAGI. V is pared back by 1 base and J by 0 bases, with 6 bases lying between the germline termini. This record comes from a study of blood T cell repertoires in COVID-19 (dated by TCRdb to 2020 to 2022). Regarding the complete study: Samples from collaborators originated in the United States, Italy and Spain and spanned both the acute and convalescent phases of COVID-19. The prospective study material was composed of cDNA or gDNA derived from T cells, B-cell-depleted T cells, or PBMCs. Subjects who had been exposed to COVID-19, were actively infected with it, or had recovered from it provided the deeply sampled blood TCRbeta repertoires that made up the dataset. The repertoires were released in a freely available public database intended as a resource for research on the immune response to SARS-CoV-2. Samples came from the ongoing ImmuneRACE study (first 160 participants) plus 1,254 subjects from 6 global collaborators. Nearly every sample came with metadata listing a de-identified subject ID, COVID-19 status, age in years and sex. Where HLA class I and class II types were available, the types were taken from metadata supplied by the sample provider, not from assay-based typing.

The full study reports these points: Clinical and demographic metadata were provided uncurated, with the amount varying by source and participant.

TCRbeta CDR3 regions were amplified from genomic DNA using the immunoSEQ Assay, a bias-controlled multiplex PCR. From the authors' description of their analysis: Within the assay, amplification of reference gene primers was used to estimate how many nucleated cells each sample contained. Sequence reads were collapsed and filtered to measure the absolute abundance of every unique TCRbeta CDR3 rearrangement. Productive Simpson clonality was computed per sample as the square root of Simpson's diversity index over productive rearrangements. TCRdb took over this immuneACCESS table, retaining in-frame rearrangements with V and J assigned. Such tables are incomplete; in checked studies, under half of the missing clones stem from an unresolved V gene, and the remainder is unexplained. V and J calls plus clone size are reproduced from that table; the DNA served to infer D and trimming. This sample lists 350,000 or so clones; approximately 89% were detected once. The top ten clones comprise roughly a tenth of the sample.

The sequenced sample was peripheral blood. The sequence came from a woman in her thirties with COVID-19, enrolled during active disease. Recombination connected TRBV6-5 to TRBJ2-2; TRBD2 could be the D gene, as 5 bases match. The DNA sequence is given as TGTGCCAGCAGTTACTACGGGGCGAACACCGGGGAGCTGTTTTTT. The resulting protein is CASSYYGANTGELFF.